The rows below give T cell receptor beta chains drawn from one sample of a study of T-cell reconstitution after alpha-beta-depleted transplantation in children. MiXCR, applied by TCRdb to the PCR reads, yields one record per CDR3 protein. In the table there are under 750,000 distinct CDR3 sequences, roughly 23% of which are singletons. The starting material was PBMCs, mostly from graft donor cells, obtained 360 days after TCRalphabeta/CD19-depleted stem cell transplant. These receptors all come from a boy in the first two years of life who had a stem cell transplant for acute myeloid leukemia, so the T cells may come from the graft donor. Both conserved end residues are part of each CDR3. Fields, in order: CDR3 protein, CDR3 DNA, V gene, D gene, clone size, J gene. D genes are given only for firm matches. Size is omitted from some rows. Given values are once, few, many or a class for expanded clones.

CASSSTSGAVPFTDTQYF	TGTGCCAGCAGTTCGACTAGCGGGGCCGTTCCATTCACAGATACGCAGTATTTT	TRBV28	TRBD2	few	TRBJ2-3
CAISGRLNGELFF	TGTGCCATCAGTGGACGGCTTAATGGGGAGCTGTTTTTT	TRBV10-3	-	many	TRBJ2-2
CSALSFGGSSYNEQFF	TGCAGTGCTCTCTCCTTTGGGGGTAGCTCCTACAATGAGCAGTTCTTC	TRBV20-1	-	-	TRBJ2-1
CASSQDSGRPSYEQYF	TGCGCCAGCAGCCAAGATAGCGGACGACCTTCCTACGAGCAGTACTTC	TRBV4-3	-	many	TRBJ2-7
CASSLAGTGDNGYTF	TGTGCCAGCAGTTTAGCCGGGACAGGGGACAATGGCTACACCTTC	TRBV12-3/TRBV12-4	TRBD1	-	TRBJ1-2
CASSLRPTTGELFF	TGTGCCAGCAGTTTAAGGCCAACAACCGGGGAGCTGTTTTTT	TRBV12-3/TRBV12-4	-	many	TRBJ2-2
CSARSSAVGPSKLYEQYF	TGCAGTGCTAGATCTTCTGCGGTGGGACCTTCTAAACTCTACGAGCAGTACTTC	TRBV20-1	-	-	TRBJ2-7
CASSFEDREELFF	TGTGCCAGCAGCTTTGAGGATAGGGAGGAGCTGTTTTTT	TRBV13	-	-	TRBJ2-2
CSARRGGGVSEQYF	TGCAGTGCTAGGAGAGGGGGGGGAGTCTCCGAGCAGTACTTC	TRBV20-1	-	few	TRBJ2-7
CATSSLDRVETQYF	TGTGCCACCAGCAGTTTGGACAGGGTAGAGACCCAGTACTTC	TRBV15	TRBD1	-	TRBJ2-5
CSVAGELWDEKLFF	TGCAGCGTTGCGGGGGAGCTATGGGATGAAAAACTGTTTTTT	TRBV29-1	-	-	TRBJ1-4
CSVEDAGTYGYTF	TGCAGCGTTGAAGACGCAGGGACTTATGGCTACACCTTC	TRBV29-1	-	-	TRBJ1-2
CSARDAASNQPQHF	TGCAGTGCTAGAGATGCGGCCTCCAATCAGCCCCAGCATTTT	TRBV20-1	-	once	TRBJ1-5
CASRQGGSTDTQYF	TGTGCCAGCAGGCAGGGGGGTAGCACAGATACGCAGTATTTT	TRBV6-1	-	few	TRBJ2-3
CASTNRGVGTEAFF	TGTGCCAGTACTAACAGGGGAGTTGGGACTGAAGCTTTCTTT	TRBV19	TRBD1	-	TRBJ1-1
CATGPGELFF	TGTGCCACCGGACCCGGGGAGCTGTTTTTT	TRBV11-2	-	many	TRBJ2-2
CASSLQGKGYTF	TGTGCCAGCAGTTTACAGGGGAAAGGCTACACCTTC	TRBV28	-	many	TRBJ1-2
CSAGLGARGQPQHF	TGCAGTGCTGGCTTAGGGGCGCGGGGTCAGCCCCAGCATTTT	TRBV20-1	-	-	TRBJ1-5
CSVDGESNYGYTF	TGCAGCGTTGACGGGGAGTCAAACTATGGCTACACCTTC	TRBV29-1	-	many	TRBJ1-2
CASSEESGLTYQETQYF	TGTGCCAGCAGTGAAGAGTCAGGACTAACCTACCAAGAGACCCAGTACTTC	TRBV2	-	few	TRBJ2-5
CASSQEIGGYEQYF	TGCGCCAGCAGCCAAGAGATCGGAGGGTACGAGCAGTACTTC	TRBV4-3	-	many	TRBJ2-7
CASSYHFGQGQETQYF	TGTGCCAGCAGTTACCACTTCGGACAGGGCCAAGAGACCCAGTACTTC	TRBV6-5	TRBD1	once	TRBJ2-5
CASSPPRLNYNEQFF	TGTGCCAGCAGCCCGCCCCGGTTGAACTACAATGAGCAGTTCTTC	TRBV5-6	-	-	TRBJ2-1
CSARVQDRNLYGYTF	TGCAGTGCTAGAGTCCAGGACAGGAATCTCTATGGCTACACCTTC	TRBV20-1	TRBD1	-	TRBJ1-2
CASSYGRQGRRETQYF	TGTGCCAGCAGTTACGGTCGGCAGGGAAGGAGAGAGACCCAGTACTTC	TRBV6-5	-	-	TRBJ2-5
CASSLDHGTSGNTIYF	TGCGCCAGCAGCTTGGACCACGGAACCTCTGGAAACACCATATATTTT	TRBV5-1	-	many	TRBJ1-3
CASTQRGEYNEQFF	TGTGCCAGCACACAGCGGGGGGAATACAATGAGCAGTTCTTC	TRBV27	TRBD2	-	TRBJ2-1
CASSLRGGTGANVLTF	TGTGCCAGCAGCTTACGGGGCGGAACTGGGGCCAACGTCCTGACTTTC	TRBV11-2	-	few	TRBJ2-6
CSAKHLGLADYNEQFF	TGCAGTGCAAAACACCTCGGACTAGCGGACTACAATGAGCAGTTCTTC	TRBV20-1	TRBD2	-	TRBJ2-1
CAVQGPPGELFF	TGTGCCGTTCAGGGGCCCCCCGGGGAGCTGTTTTTT	TRBV10-3	-	-	TRBJ2-2
CASSPTRSGANVLTF	TGTGCCAGTAGCCCCACGCGCTCTGGGGCCAACGTCCTGACTTTC	TRBV19	-	-	TRBJ2-6
CASSYVDTGELFF	TGTGCCAGCAGTTATGTGGACACCGGGGAGCTGTTTTTT	TRBV6-5	-	-	TRBJ2-2
CASSLTENYGYTF	TGTGCCAGCAGTTTAACAGAAAACTATGGCTACACCTTC	TRBV12-3/TRBV12-4	-	many	TRBJ1-2
CASSYSTGNSIADTQYF	TGTGCCAGCAGTTACTCTACAGGGAACAGTATCGCAGATACGCAGTATTTT	TRBV6-5	-	few	TRBJ2-3
CASSSDGNTEAFF	TGTGCCAGCAGCTCGGACGGAAACACTGAAGCTTTCTTT	TRBV7-3	-	few	TRBJ1-1
CASSYRWTSNEQFF	TGTGCCAGCAGTTACCGATGGACTAGCAATGAGCAGTTCTTC	TRBV6-5	TRBD2	many	TRBJ2-1
CSAYEGSETQYF	TGCAGTGCTTATGAGGGGTCAGAGACCCAGTACTTC	TRBV20-1	-	many	TRBJ2-5
CSARLRSGTVDEQFF	TGCAGTGCTAGGCTTCGCTCCGGGACAGTGGATGAGCAGTTCTTC	TRBV20-1	TRBD1	few	TRBJ2-1
CSVEGAGNNEQFF	TGCAGCGTTGAAGGAGCGGGGAACAATGAGCAGTTCTTC	TRBV29-1	TRBD2	few	TRBJ2-1
CAISEPQAGANVLTF	TGTGCCATCAGTGAACCTCAGGCTGGGGCCAACGTCCTGACTTTC	TRBV10-3	-	few	TRBJ2-6
CSASRHAGNTIYF	TGCAGTGCTAGTAGACACGCTGGAAACACCATATATTTT	TRBV20-1	-	-	TRBJ1-3
CASSFLGTSSGYTF	TGTGCCAGCAGTTTTCTCGGTACGAGTAGCGGTTACACCTTC	TRBV12-3/TRBV12-4	-	-	TRBJ1-2
CASSSRLGGEQFF	TGCGCCAGCAGCTCACGACTTGGGGGTGAGCAGTTCTTC	TRBV4-3	-	many	TRBJ2-1
CASSRQGLSGNTIYF	TGTGCCAGCAGCCGACAGGGGCTCTCTGGAAACACCATATATTTT	TRBV6-5	TRBD1	-	TRBJ1-3
CSATGGGNTGELFF	TGCAGTGCCACCGGGGGGGGGAACACCGGGGAGCTGTTTTTT	TRBV20-1	TRBD2	-	TRBJ2-2
CSVEILAGDVNEQFF	TGCAGCGTTGAAATCCTAGCGGGGGATGTCAATGAGCAGTTCTTC	TRBV29-1	TRBD2	few	TRBJ2-1
CSARGAQAPYEQYF	TGCAGTGCTAGAGGTGCTCAGGCCCCCTACGAGCAGTACTTC	TRBV20-1	-	many	TRBJ2-7
CSAHRAGTNEKLFF	TGCAGTGCTCACCGGGCCGGGACTAATGAAAAACTGTTTTTT	TRBV20-1	-	-	TRBJ1-4